Listed below are T cell receptor beta chains from one sample, sequenced in a study of blood T cell repertoires in COVID-19. Profiled with immunoSEQ multiplex PCR; TCRdb holds only in-frame clones, not every one. The sample lists tens of thousands of clones, 70% to 75% occurring once. Sequencing input: peripheral blood. Source of these receptors: a man aged 50 to 59 with active or convalescent COVID-19. CDR3s include the opening cysteine and the closing phenylalanine or tryptophan. The order of the fields is clone size, D gene, J gene, V gene, CDR3 protein, CDR3 DNA. D genes are given only for firm matches. A row's size may be missing; if present it is once, few, many or a size class.

clone_size: few; d_call: -; j_call: TRBJ1-3; v_call: TRBV7-2; cdr3_aa: CASSPSTGLSGNTIYF; cdr3_nt: TGTGCCAGCAGCCCATCGACAGGCCTCTCTGGAAACACCATATATTTT
clone_size: few; d_call: -; j_call: TRBJ1-6; v_call: TRBV6-6; cdr3_aa: CASTSTGIPNSPLHF; cdr3_nt: TGTGCCAGCACCTCCACCGGGATTCCAAATTCACCCCTCCACTTT
clone_size: -; d_call: -; j_call: TRBJ1-2; v_call: TRBV19; cdr3_aa: CASSIDNNYGYTF; cdr3_nt: TGTGCCAGTAGTATCGACAATAACTATGGCTACACCTTC
clone_size: -; d_call: -; j_call: TRBJ1-5; v_call: TRBV19; cdr3_aa: CASSQVGQPQHF; cdr3_nt: TGTGCCAGTAGTCAGGTTGGTCAGCCCCAGCATTTT
clone_size: -; d_call: -; j_call: TRBJ1-5; v_call: TRBV7-2; cdr3_aa: CASSLSTDQPQHF; cdr3_nt: TGTGCCAGCAGCTTATCGACAGATCAGCCCCAGCATTTT
clone_size: -; d_call: -; j_call: TRBJ1-5; v_call: TRBV11-2; cdr3_aa: CASSLQQDQPQHF; cdr3_nt: TGTGCCAGCAGCTTACAACAGGATCAGCCCCAGCATTTT
clone_size: -; d_call: TRBD1; j_call: TRBJ1-2; v_call: TRBV5-1; cdr3_aa: CASSLQGDRGYTF; cdr3_nt: TGCGCCAGCAGCTTACAGGGGGATCGGGGCTACACCTTC
clone_size: -; d_call: TRBD1; j_call: TRBJ1-5; v_call: TRBV27; cdr3_aa: CASSSGGPQHF; cdr3_nt: TGTGCCAGCAGCTCAGGGGGGCCCCAGCATTTT
clone_size: -; d_call: -; j_call: TRBJ1-6; v_call: TRBV4-3; cdr3_aa: CASSQVGEGSPLHF; cdr3_nt: TGCGCCAGCAGCCAAGTTGGGGAGGGTTCACCCCTCCACTTT
clone_size: -; d_call: -; j_call: TRBJ1-6; v_call: TRBV2; cdr3_aa: CASSAKDSGSSYNSPLHF; cdr3_nt: TGTGCCAGCAGTGCCAAGGATTCGGGAAGCTCCTATAATTCACCCCTCCACTTT
clone_size: -; d_call: TRBD1; j_call: TRBJ2-7; v_call: TRBV5-4; cdr3_aa: CASSLGRDSTYEQYF; cdr3_nt: TGTGCCAGCAGCTTGGGCCGGGACAGTACCTACGAGCAGTACTTC
clone_size: few; d_call: TRBD2; j_call: TRBJ2-1; v_call: TRBV5-1; cdr3_aa: CASSLARASGGPNNEQFF; cdr3_nt: TGCGCCAGCAGCTTGGCCAGGGCTAGCGGGGGTCCCAACAATGAGCAGTTCTTC
clone_size: -; d_call: TRBD1; j_call: TRBJ1-2; v_call: TRBV5-1; cdr3_aa: CASSLAGGFLDYGYTF; cdr3_nt: TGCGCCAGCAGCTTGGCAGGGGGCTTTCTAGACTATGGCTACACCTTC
clone_size: -; d_call: -; j_call: TRBJ2-2; v_call: TRBV5-1; cdr3_aa: CASSMAANTGELFF; cdr3_nt: TGCGCCAGCAGCATGGCTGCGAACACCGGGGAGCTGTTTTTT
clone_size: -; d_call: TRBD2; j_call: TRBJ2-7; v_call: TRBV15; cdr3_aa: CATSRGTSDLYEQYF; cdr3_nt: TGTGCCACCAGCAGGGGGACTAGCGACTTATACGAGCAGTACTTC
clone_size: few; d_call: TRBD1; j_call: TRBJ1-2; v_call: TRBV11-2; cdr3_aa: CASSPRTDRGPPRYGYTF; cdr3_nt: TGTGCCAGCAGCCCACGCACCGACAGGGGCCCGCCTAGGTATGGCTACACCTTC
clone_size: -; d_call: TRBD1; j_call: TRBJ1-1; v_call: TRBV5-1; cdr3_aa: CASSLGDRVNTEAFF; cdr3_nt: TGCGCCAGCAGCTTGGGGGACAGGGTGAACACTGAAGCTTTCTTT
clone_size: few; d_call: TRBD1; j_call: TRBJ2-2; v_call: TRBV20-1; cdr3_aa: CSASNRGLLNTGELFF; cdr3_nt: TGCAGTGCTAGTAACAGGGGGCTTTTGAACACCGGGGAGCTGTTTTTT
clone_size: -; d_call: TRBD2; j_call: TRBJ2-7; v_call: TRBV29-1; cdr3_aa: CSVLGPGRDVQYF; cdr3_nt: TGCAGCGTTTTAGGTCCAGGGAGGGATGTGCAGTACTTC
clone_size: -; d_call: TRBD1; j_call: TRBJ1-1; v_call: TRBV19; cdr3_aa: CASSVTGVNTEAFF; cdr3_nt: TGTGCCAGTAGTGTTACAGGGGTGAACACTGAAGCTTTCTTT
clone_size: -; d_call: -; j_call: TRBJ2-2; v_call: TRBV7-2; cdr3_aa: CASSRSGIAGELFF; cdr3_nt: TGTGCCAGCAGCCGGTCCGGGATCGCCGGGGAGCTGTTTTTT
clone_size: -; d_call: TRBD1; j_call: TRBJ1-1; v_call: TRBV12-5; cdr3_aa: CASGFHDRAGTEAFF; cdr3_nt: TGTGCTAGTGGTTTCCACGACAGGGCGGGCACTGAAGCTTTCTTT
clone_size: -; d_call: -; j_call: TRBJ2-6; v_call: TRBV29-1; cdr3_aa: CSVAQRSSGANVLTF; cdr3_nt: TGCAGCGTTGCCCAGCGGAGCTCTGGGGCCAACGTCCTGACTTTC
clone_size: -; d_call: TRBD1; j_call: TRBJ2-4; v_call: TRBV9; cdr3_aa: CASSPGTGGTKNIQYF; cdr3_nt: TGTGCCAGCAGCCCAGGGACAGGGGGCACCAAAAACATTCAGTACTTC
clone_size: few; d_call: -; j_call: TRBJ1-5; v_call: TRBV19; cdr3_aa: CASSTSGAEVGNQPQHF; cdr3_nt: TGTGCCAGTAGTACTTCGGGAGCCGAGGTGGGCAATCAGCCCCAGCATTTT
clone_size: -; d_call: TRBD1; j_call: TRBJ1-2; v_call: TRBV9; cdr3_aa: CASSVEGAGYGYTF; cdr3_nt: TGTGCCAGCAGCGTAGAGGGGGCCGGGTATGGCTACACCTTC
clone_size: -; d_call: TRBD1; j_call: TRBJ2-7; v_call: TRBV5-5; cdr3_aa: CASSQGQGAYEQYF; cdr3_nt: TGTGCCAGCAGCCAGGGACAGGGGGCGTACGAGCAGTACTTC
clone_size: -; d_call: -; j_call: TRBJ2-7; v_call: TRBV6-2/TRBV6-3; cdr3_aa: CASSEDSRSEQYF; cdr3_nt: TGTGCCAGCAGTGAGGACTCCCGCTCCGAGCAGTACTTC
clone_size: -; d_call: -; j_call: TRBJ1-1; v_call: TRBV5-1; cdr3_aa: CASSLRGGTEAFF; cdr3_nt: TGCGCCAGCAGCTTGAGAGGGGGCACTGAAGCTTTCTTT
clone_size: -; d_call: -; j_call: TRBJ1-2; v_call: TRBV29-1; cdr3_aa: CSVEGTALTPNYGYTF; cdr3_nt: TGCAGCGTTGAAGGGACAGCTTTAACCCCTAACTATGGCTACACCTTC
clone_size: -; d_call: -; j_call: TRBJ1-4; v_call: TRBV19; cdr3_aa: CASSIPGGVLEKLFF; cdr3_nt: TGTGCCAGTAGTATTCCTGGGGGCGTACTTGAAAAACTGTTTTTT
clone_size: -; d_call: TRBD2; j_call: TRBJ2-4; v_call: TRBV2; cdr3_aa: CASSSSGAKNIQYF; cdr3_nt: TGTGCCAGCAGTTCTAGCGGAGCCAAAAACATTCAGTACTTC
clone_size: once; d_call: TRBD1; j_call: TRBJ1-5; v_call: TRBV7-8; cdr3_aa: CASSPDRAGAQPQHF; cdr3_nt: TGTGCCAGCAGCCCTGACAGGGCTGGTGCTCAGCCCCAGCATTTT
clone_size: few; d_call: -; j_call: TRBJ1-6; v_call: TRBV18; cdr3_aa: CASSKSSQDSPLHF; cdr3_nt: TGTGCCAGCTCAAAGTCCTCCCAGGATTCACCCCTCCACTTT
clone_size: -; d_call: TRBD1; j_call: TRBJ2-7; v_call: TRBV5-4; cdr3_aa: CASSLGTGGGNEQYF; cdr3_nt: TGTGCCAGCAGCTTGGGGACAGGGGGCGGAAACGAGCAGTACTTC
clone_size: -; d_call: -; j_call: TRBJ2-3; v_call: TRBV7-3; cdr3_aa: CASSSGSGLTDTQYF; cdr3_nt: TGTGCCAGCAGCTCGGGGAGCGGACTTACAGATACGCAGTATTTT
clone_size: -; d_call: TRBD2; j_call: TRBJ2-1; v_call: TRBV7-2; cdr3_aa: CASSAGLAGGNEQFF; cdr3_nt: TGTGCCAGCAGCGCGGGACTAGCGGGGGGAAATGAGCAGTTCTTC
clone_size: -; d_call: -; j_call: TRBJ2-5; v_call: TRBV7-6; cdr3_aa: CASSLGSDPNQGLQETQYF; cdr3_nt: TGTGCCAGCAGCTTAGGGTCGGACCCTAATCAGGGGCTCCAAGAGACCCAGTACTTC
clone_size: -; d_call: -; j_call: TRBJ1-1; v_call: TRBV18; cdr3_aa: CASSPGQIMNTEAFF; cdr3_nt: TGTGCCAGCTCACCTGGACAGATTATGAACACTGAAGCTTTCTTT
clone_size: -; d_call: TRBD2; j_call: TRBJ2-1; v_call: TRBV3-1/TRBV3-2; cdr3_aa: CASSQEKEAGGLNEQFF; cdr3_nt: TGTGCCAGCAGCCAAGAAAAGGAAGCGGGGGGGCTCAATGAGCAGTTCTTC
clone_size: medium-sized; d_call: -; j_call: TRBJ1-1; v_call: TRBV19; cdr3_aa: CASSIDQLGQKAFF; cdr3_nt: TGTGCCAGTAGTATAGATCAGTTAGGACAGAAAGCTTTCTTT
clone_size: once; d_call: -; j_call: TRBJ2-5; v_call: TRBV7-3; cdr3_aa: CASSLGPGRVETQYF; cdr3_nt: TGTGCCAGCAGCTTAGGGCCCGGCAGGGTAGAGACCCAGTACTTC
clone_size: -; d_call: -; j_call: TRBJ2-3; v_call: TRBV10-3; cdr3_aa: CAISGGLLSDTQYF; cdr3_nt: TGTGCCATCAGTGGGGGCCTGTTATCGGATACGCAGTATTTT
clone_size: -; d_call: -; j_call: TRBJ1-4; v_call: TRBV4-1; cdr3_aa: CASSQEHELFF; cdr3_nt: TGCGCCAGCAGCCAGGAGCATGAACTGTTTTTT
clone_size: -; d_call: TRBD1; j_call: TRBJ2-3; v_call: TRBV11-3; cdr3_aa: CASSSFGQASTDTQYF; cdr3_nt: TGTGCCAGCAGCTCATTTGGACAGGCTAGCACAGATACGCAGTATTTT
clone_size: -; d_call: -; j_call: TRBJ2-2; v_call: TRBV9; cdr3_aa: CASSVLSVGELFF; cdr3_nt: TGTGCCAGCAGCGTACTCAGCGTCGGGGAGCTGTTTTTT
clone_size: -; d_call: TRBD1; j_call: TRBJ1-2; v_call: TRBV12-3/TRBV12-4; cdr3_aa: CASSFTGEGYTF; cdr3_nt: TGTGCCAGCAGCTTTACAGGGGAGGGCTACACCTTC
clone_size: -; d_call: -; j_call: TRBJ1-3; v_call: TRBV7-3; cdr3_aa: CASSTTGSSGNTIYF; cdr3_nt: TGTGCCAGCAGCACCACAGGGTCCTCTGGAAACACCATATATTTT
clone_size: -; d_call: -; j_call: TRBJ1-2; v_call: TRBV12-3/TRBV12-4; cdr3_aa: CASSLGGRGYTF; cdr3_nt: TGTGCCAGCAGTTTGGGGGGACGGGGCTACACCTTC
clone_size: -; d_call: TRBD1; j_call: TRBJ1-1; v_call: TRBV3-1/TRBV3-2; cdr3_aa: CASTRGYTEAFF; cdr3_nt: TGTGCCAGCACCAGGGGGTACACTGAAGCTTTCTTT
clone_size: -; d_call: TRBD2; j_call: TRBJ2-5; v_call: TRBV7-3; cdr3_aa: CASSLGSGVQETQYF; cdr3_nt: TGTGCCAGCAGCTTGGGTAGCGGGGTACAAGAGACCCAGTACTTC
clone_size: few; d_call: TRBD1; j_call: TRBJ2-2; v_call: TRBV6-5; cdr3_aa: CASRKTGMNTGELFF; cdr3_nt: TGTGCCAGCAGGAAGACAGGGATGAACACCGGGGAGCTGTTTTTT
clone_size: -; d_call: -; j_call: TRBJ2-7; v_call: TRBV5-4; cdr3_aa: CASSTKNTGLGEQYF; cdr3_nt: TGTGCCAGCAGCACCAAGAACACAGGGTTGGGCGAGCAGTACTTC
clone_size: -; d_call: TRBD2; j_call: TRBJ2-5; v_call: TRBV5-4; cdr3_aa: CASSTAGVQETQYF; cdr3_nt: TGTGCCAGCAGCACAGCGGGGGTTCAAGAGACCCAGTACTTC
clone_size: -; d_call: TRBD1; j_call: TRBJ2-1; v_call: TRBV2; cdr3_aa: CASSDRDRTNEQFF; cdr3_nt: TGTGCCAGCAGTGACCGGGACAGAACCAATGAGCAGTTCTTC